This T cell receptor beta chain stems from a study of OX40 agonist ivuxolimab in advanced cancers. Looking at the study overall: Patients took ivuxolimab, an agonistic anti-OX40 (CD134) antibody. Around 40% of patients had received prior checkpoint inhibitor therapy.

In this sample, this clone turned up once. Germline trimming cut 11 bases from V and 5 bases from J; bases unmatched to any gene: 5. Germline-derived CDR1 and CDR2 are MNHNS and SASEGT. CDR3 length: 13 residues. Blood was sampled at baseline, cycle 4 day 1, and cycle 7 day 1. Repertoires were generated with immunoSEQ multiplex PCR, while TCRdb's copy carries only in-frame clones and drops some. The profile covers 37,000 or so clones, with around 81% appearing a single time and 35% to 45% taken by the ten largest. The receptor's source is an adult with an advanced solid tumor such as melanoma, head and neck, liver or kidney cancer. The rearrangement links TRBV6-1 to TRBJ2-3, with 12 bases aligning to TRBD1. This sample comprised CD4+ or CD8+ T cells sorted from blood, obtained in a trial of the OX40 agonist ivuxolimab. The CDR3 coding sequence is TGTGCCGGGGACAGGGGGCAGGGAGATACGCAGTATTTT. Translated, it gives CAGDRGQGDTQYF.